This T cell receptor beta chain was captured in a study of cytomegalovirus exposure and HLA in healthy donors. 60 Vbeta and 13 Jbeta primers were used in PCR. Produced via immunoSEQ multiplex PCR; TCRdb's table is partial and in-frame only. The profile shows 100,000 to 150,000 clones, approximately 75% of them singletons. The sample consisted of PBMCs. This TCR came from a man under 40 in good health and CMV-seronegative.

Here the CDR3 reads CASSAGQEAYEQYF. CDR3 bases: TGTGCCAGCAGTGCGGGACAGGAGGCCTACGAGCAGTACTTC. The rearrangement links TRBV2 to TRBJ2-5; the match to TRBD1 covers 8 bases. The DNA end is a closer match to TRBJ2-7, so the J assignment may be wrong. This CDR3 spans 14 amino acids. Germline values: CDR1 SNHLY, CDR2 FYNNEI.